Following are 28 T cell receptor beta chains from one sample sequenced in a study of glioma-infiltrating T cells (dated by TCRdb to between 2015 and 2016). Sequencer: Illumina MiSeq. The iRepertoire nested amplicon-rescue multiplex PCR (arm-PCR) platform was used to amplify TCR alpha and beta CDR3 regions from RNA. The public reads were reprocessed in TCRdb via fastp at Q25 and MiXCR, keeping in-frame beta chains. Duplicate CDR3 protein sequences are folded into a single record with the most common DNA and genes. This sample gives tens of thousands of distinct CDR3 sequences in total; about 23% of them show up just once. Of the sample, roughly 6.7% falls within the top ten clones. The sample comprised glioma tissue, nonneoplastic brain tissue, or PBMCs (not recorded which). These receptors originate from a human donor with low-grade glioma or glioblastoma, undergoing nonglioma brain surgery, or in good health (not recorded which).

This clonotype is deemed medium-sized. CDR3 DNA: TGTGCCAGCAGTCAAGGGACCTATGGCTACACCTTC. Translation: CASSQGTYGYTF. The chain carries TRBV6-2 or TRBV6-3 and TRBJ1-2, with TRBD1 as a possible D gene (5 bases). The V end was cut by 5 bases, the J end by 4 bases, with 8 bases between. CDR1 and CDR2 from the germline V gene are MNHEY and SVGEGT. The CDR3 contains 12 residues.

The V call is TRBV11-2, the J call TRBJ2-5; 10 nucleotides align to TRBD2. This CDR3 is 16 amino acids long. V lost 1 base and J lost 8; bases outside the gene matches: 10. Germline V CDR1 and CDR2: SGHAT, FQNNGV. The CDR3 DNA sequence: TGTGCCAGCAGCTTAGGTGGGCTAGCGGGAGAAGGAACCCAGTACTTC. Its translation is CASSLGGLAGEGTQYF.

V is TRBV12-3 or TRBV12-4 and J is TRBJ1-5; D perhaps matches TRBD1 (6 bases). The CDR3 has 15 amino acids. The V gene lost 3 bases and the J gene lost 7 bases, with 16 bases spanning the gap. The DNA for the CDR3 is TGTGCCAGCAGTTTGGGGGACACCACAAACCAGCCCCAGCATTTT. This translates into CASSLGDTTNQPQHF.

This clonotype was seen many times. This chain connects TRBV18 to TRBJ2-5; maybe TRBD1 (6 bases). CDR3 length: 14 amino acids. Trimming shortened V by 3 bases and J by 1 base, and 9 bases separated the two germline ends. Germline V gene data show CDR1 as KGHSH and CDR2 as LQKENI. The CDR3 reads CASSPGQLQETQYF. As DNA, the CDR3 is TGTGCCAGCTCACCGGGACAACTCCAAGAGACCCAGTACTTC.

Many counts were recorded for this clonotype. The chain recombines TRBV14 with TRBJ1-1, with 7 bases that match TRBD1. CDR1 and CDR2 from the germline V gene are SGHDN and FVKESK. V trimming: 2 bases; J trimming: 0 bases; junction bases outside the gene matches: 3. The CDR3 covers 15 residues. CDR3 amino acids: CASSQHRGMNTEAFF. In nucleotides, the CDR3 is TGTGCCAGCAGCCAACACAGGGGCATGAACACTGAAGCTTTCTTT.

This clonotype was recorded at least ten times. V is TRBV7-9 and J is TRBJ2-1; a weak D match, TRBD1 (6 bases). CDR3 length equals 13 residues. The V gene lost 3 bases and the J gene lost 9 bases, with 12 bases spanning the gap. Looked up from germline, CDR1 is SEHNR and CDR2 is FQNEAQ (reference sequence). CDR3 in amino acids: CASSLSQGSEQFF. CDR3 nucleotide sequence: TGTGCCAGCAGCTTGTCCCAGGGGAGTGAGCAGTTCTTC.

A word on this clonotype: This may stem from a read error, because a much larger clone lies one nucleotide away. The chain combines TRBV6-6 with TRBJ1-2; 7 positions match TRBD1. CDR3 size: 14 residues. Germline V gene sequence: CDR1 MNHNY, CDR2 SVGAGI (reference sequence). CDR3 protein: CDSSTRQGGYGYTF. The DNA for the CDR3 is TGTGACAGCAGTACCCGACAGGGCGGCTATGGCTACACCTTC.

The sample holds one count of this clonotype. A read error may explain this, as a much larger clone is one base away. The genes are TRBV2 and TRBJ2-3, with a weak D call TRBD1 (5 bases). The CDR3 contains 15 residues. Germline CDR1 SNHLY, CDR2 FYNNEI. Trimming removed 8 bases at V and 5 bases at J, with 20 bases between. CDR3 in DNA: TGTGCCAGCTCCGCAGAGGTAGGGGCAGAAGATACGCAGTATTTT. Translated, it gives CASSAEVGAEDTQYF.

With respect to this clonotype: A read error may account for a junction end that differs from germline. The rearrangement uses TRBV29-1 and TRBJ2-1; D is tentatively TRBD1 or TRBD2 (6 bases each). The CDR3 loop spans 14 amino acids. The germline gives CDR1 SQVTM, CDR2 ANQGSEA. CDR3 protein: CSVEWGASYNKQFF. CDR3 sequence (DNA): TGCAGCGTTGAATGGGGGGCGTCCTACAATAAGCAGTTCTTC.

The gene calls are TRBV28 and TRBJ2-1; D might be TRBD2 (5 bases). The CDR3 consists of 12 residues. CDR1 and CDR2 (germline): MDHEN, SYDVKM. Trimming removed 8 bases at V and 6 bases at J, with 11 bases between. The CDR3 protein is CASEGTPNEQFF. The CDR3, as DNA: TGTGCCAGCGAGGGTACCCCCAATGAGCAGTTCTTC. Full variable domain (outside the CDR3, taken from reference TRBV28 and TRBJ2-1): DVKVTQSSRYLVKRTGEKVFLECVQDMDHENMFWYRQDPGLGLRLIYFSYDVKMKEKGDIPEGYSVSREKKERFSLILESASTNQTSMYLCASEGTPNEQFFGPGTRLTVL.

This clonotype was found many times. The chain links TRBV2 to TRBJ2-7; 7 bases are shared with TRBD1. The CDR3 consists of 15 residues. Germline V gene lookup returns CDR1 SNHLY and CDR2 FYNNEI. V trimming: 7 bases; J trimming: 5 bases; junction bases outside the gene matches: 14. Here the CDR3 DNA reads TGTGCCAGCATCCTCCCCGGGACAGCCAAGGACGAGCAGTACTTC. It is translated as CASILPGTAKDEQYF.

This clonotype has a count of ten or more. The rearrangement joins TRBV7-2 to TRBJ1-1; TRBD1 is a possible D gene (6 bases). V was pared by 2 bases and J by 0 bases, with 16 bases between. The CDR3 is 17 residues long. Per germline, CDR1 SGHTA and CDR2 FQGNSA. CDR3 sequence (DNA): TGTGCCAGCAGCTTAAGGGGGGACTACCTCATGAACACTGAAGCTTTCTTT. The encoded protein is CASSLRGDYLMNTEAFF.

Remarks on this clonotype: A read error may be the cause here, since a much bigger clone is one base away. The V call is TRBV6-1, the J call TRBJ2-1; D is perhaps TRBD1 (6 bases). Germline loops: CDR1 MNHNS, CDR2 SASEGT. The CDR3 totals 13 residues. The CDR3 loop is CASTKTGHSEQFF. DNA for the CDR3: TGCGCCAGCACAAAGACAGGACACAGTGAGCAGTTCTTC.

This sequence joins TRBV3-1 and TRBJ2-5; D possibly matches TRBD1 or TRBD2 (5 bases each). Trimming took off 5 bases at V and 2 bases at J, with 15 bases between the two ends. The CDR3 length is 15 residues. Germline values: CDR1 LGHDT, CDR2 YNNKEL (reference sequence). CDR3 nucleotides: TGTGCCAGCAGCGATTACCGGGACGCTCAAGAGACCCAGTACTTC. Translating gives CASSDYRDAQETQYF.

Only one count was recorded for this clonotype. Just one base apart from a much larger clone, this may be a read error. The V call is TRBV5-4, the J call TRBJ2-3, with D maybe TRBD1 (6 bases). The V and J ends lost 0 bases and 2 bases respectively, with 7 bases between them. This CDR3 is built from 14 residues. Per the germline V gene, CDR1 is SGHNT and CDR2 is YYREEE (reference sequence). The CDR3 nucleotides read TGTGCCAGCAGCTTGGGGACAGTCACAGATACGCAGTATTTT. Protein: CASSLGTVTDTQYF. Together with reference TRBV5-4 and TRBJ2-3, the CDR3 gives the full variable domain: ETGVTQSPTHLIKTRGQQVTLRCSSQSGHNTVSWYQQALGQGPQFIFQYYREEENGRGNFPPRFSGLQFPNYSSELNVNALELDDSALYLCASSLGTVTDTQYFGPGTRLTVL.

This clonotype was counted ten times or more. The rearrangement joins TRBV20-1 to TRBJ2-7, with 9 bases aligning to TRBD2. Losses at the gene ends were 8 bases for V and 5 bases for J; bases not matched to a gene: 10. CDR3 length: 13 residues. Germline CDR1 and CDR2: DFQATT and SNEGSKA (reference sequence). CDR3 amino acids: CSIIAGVGNEQYF. CDR3 bases: TGCAGTATTATAGCGGGAGTCGGCAACGAGCAGTACTTC.

The V and J genes are TRBV12-3 or TRBV12-4 and TRBJ2-2; maybe TRBD2 (5 bases). V was cut by 6 bases and J by 0 bases, with 14 bases left in between. CDR3 length equals 16 residues. The CDR3 reads CASRGDGYTNTGELFF. The CDR3 DNA reads as TGTGCCAGCAGGGGAGACGGATATACGAACACCGGGGAGCTGTTTTTT.

This clonotype was picked up many times. The chain links TRBV2 to TRBJ1-5; no clear D. Germline V gives CDR1 SNHLY, CDR2 FYNNEI. Trimming took 6 bases from V and 0 from J, leaving 9 bases between them. This CDR3 is 14 amino acids long. The CDR3 here is CASRRAASNQPQHF. CDR3 DNA: TGTGCCAGCAGAAGGGCAGCTAGCAATCAGCCCCAGCATTTT.

This clonotype has at least ten counts. Being one base from a much bigger clone, this may be a read error. V gene TRBV12-3 or TRBV12-4 combines with J gene TRBJ1-5; D call uncertain. Trimming took 5 bases from V and 0 from J, leaving 8 bases between them. CDR3 length: 14 residues. CDR3 bases: TGTGCCAGCAGTCAGACACATAGCAATCAGCCCCAGCATTTT. Translating it yields CASSQTHSNQPQHF.

Concerning this clonotype itself: This clone may be a read error of a much larger clone one base away. The chain combines TRBV19 with TRBJ1-1; D might be TRBD1 (5 bases). This CDR3 region has 14 residues. V dropped 7 bases and J dropped 0 bases, with 12 bases sitting between them. Germline CDR1 and CDR2: LNHDA and SQIVND (reference sequence). As DNA, the CDR3 is TGTGCCAGTACCCAGGACAAGGTGAACACTGAAGCTTTCTTT. Residues: CASTQDKVNTEAFF.

This clonotype was recorded many times. This chain joins TRBV7-9 and TRBJ2-1; D gene unclear. This CDR3 is 13 amino acids long. CDR1 and CDR2 from the germline V gene are SEHNR and FQNEAQ (reference sequence). The V end lost 5 bases, the J end lost 9 bases, and 14 bases lay between the germline ends. The CDR3 bases are TGTGCCAGCAGCGCCTCTGGACCAAGTGAGCAGTTCTTC. This codes for CASSASGPSEQFF.

Regarding this clonotype: An end of the junction does not agree with germline; a read error may underlie this. Here the CDR3 DNA reads TGCGCCAGCAGTTACTCCCCGTGGGCGGCGAACACTGAAGCTTTCTTT. Translation: CASSYSPWAANTEAFF. The chain recombines TRBV6-6 with TRBJ1-1; D is undetermined. Germline CDR1 and CDR2: MNHNY and SVGAGI (reference sequence). The CDR3 loop spans 16 amino acids.

The V and J genes are TRBV14 and TRBJ2-3; D tentatively reads TRBD1 or TRBD2 (5 bases each). The germline V gene encodes CDR1 SGHDN and CDR2 FVKESK. V was clipped by 5 bases and J by 5 bases, with 20 bases between them. There are 16 residues in the CDR3. The CDR3 loop reads CASSYTGTRHRDTQYF. The DNA for the CDR3 is TGTGCCAGCAGCTACACCGGGACCCGACATCGAGATACGCAGTATTTT.

This clonotype was counted many times. The J gene is TRBJ1-1, the V gene TRBV20-1, with TRBD1 matching over 12 bases. This CDR3 comprises 14 residues. In germline, CDR1 is DFQATT, CDR2 SNEGSKA (reference sequence). Trimming took 3 bases from V and 11 from J; bases not matched to a gene: 10. The CDR3 sequence is CSASPGTGGVTAFF. In nucleotides, the CDR3 is TGCAGTGCTAGTCCTGGGACAGGGGGCGTAACGGCTTTCTTT.

This clonotype was found a few times. The V and J genes are TRBV5-1 and TRBJ2-1, with 11 bases aligning to TRBD2. The V and J ends lost 0 bases and 7 bases, in that order; junction bases with no gene match: 6. CDR1 SGHRS and CDR2 YFSETQ come from the germline V gene. CDR3 size: 16 residues. In nucleotides, the CDR3 is TGCGCCAGCAGCTTGGTCTCCGGGACTAGCGGTAATGAGCAGTTCTTC. It translates to CASSLVSGTSGNEQFF.

This clonotype was observed many times. The chain carries TRBV20-1 and TRBJ1-2, with D possibly being TRBD1 (6 bases). The CDR3 contains 12 residues. CDR1 and CDR2 (germline): DFQATT, SNEGSKA (reference sequence). Trimming left V 6 bases short and J 5 bases short, with 13 bases between. As DNA, the CDR3 is TGCAGTGCACCGCCCGGGACATATGGCTACACCTTC. It yields the protein CSAPPGTYGYTF.

This clonotype appeared many times. The V call is TRBV15, the J call TRBJ2-2; no reliable D call. The CDR3 totals 13 residues. V was shortened by 0 bases and J by 9 bases, with 8 bases between the two germline ends. Germline V gives CDR1 LNHNV, CDR2 YYDKDF (reference sequence). The CDR3, as DNA: TGTGCCACCAGCAGAGATAGAGGATGGGAGCTGTTTTTT. Its translation is CATSRDRGWELFF. Complete variable domain (other parts from reference TRBV15 and TRBJ2-2): DAMVIQNPRYQVTQFGKPVTLSCSQTLNHNVMYWYQQKSSQAPKLLFHYYDKDFNNEADTPDNFQSRRPNTSFCFLDIRSPGLGDTAMYLCATSRDRGWELFFGEGSRLTVL.

This clonotype was seen many times. The chain couples TRBV6-1 to TRBJ2-7; 11 nucleotides align to TRBD2. This CDR3 comprises 15 residues. Trimming took 3 bases from V and 7 from J; bases not matched to a gene: 8. Germline lookup yields CDR1 MNHNS and CDR2 SASEGT. The CDR3 protein is CASSDPASGRKEQYF. CDR3 sequence (DNA): TGTGCCAGCAGTGATCCGGCTAGCGGGAGGAAAGAGCAGTACTTC.